This TCR beta chain was identified during a study of long-term antiretroviral therapy in people with HIV. The study, taken as a whole, reports: Specimen acquisition occurred between 2004 and 2017, potentially under older ART regimens. In HIV, the repertoires covered a tighter span of CDR3 lengths than in controls.

CDR1 is MDHEN and CDR2 is SYDVKM in the germline V gene. This CDR3 comprises 16 residues. Trimming stripped 4 bases from V and 2 bases from J, with 15 bases between. Version v3.0 of the immunoSEQ assay ran at survey level. It was 40,000-50,000 T-cell genomes per sample that sequencing targeted. Profiled with immunoSEQ multiplex PCR; TCRdb holds only in-frame clones, not every one. This table has about 23,000 clones, approximately 80% appearing once. In the case of this clone: The antigen remains undetermined.

The sample consisted of unsorted PBMCs, taken 0.3 years after starting antiretroviral therapy. The sequence was obtained from a man aged 50 to 60 with HIV. The rearrangement uses TRBV28 and TRBJ1-5, with D unclear. The CDR3 loop is CASSSGFKARNQPQHF. The CDR3, as DNA: TGTGCCAGCAGTTCCGGCTTTAAGGCACGCAATCAGCCCCAGCATTTT. The whole variable domain, remainder taken from reference TRBV28 and TRBJ1-5, is DVKVTQSSRYLVKRTGEKVFLECVQDMDHENMFWYRQDPGLGLRLIYFSYDVKMKEKGDIPEGYSVSREKKERFSLILESASTNQTSMYLCASSSGFKARNQPQHFGDGTRLSIL.